One sample yielded the 18 T cell receptor beta chains listed below, sequenced in a study of cytomegalovirus exposure and HLA in healthy donors. It was with 60 Vbeta and 13 Jbeta primers that the PCR ran. Clones were sequenced by immunoSEQ multiplex PCR, and TCRdb holds only the in-frame ones, with some missing. This listing includes about 200,000 clones. The sample was PBMCs. Receptors were obtained from a boy between 5 and 17 years old in good health and CMV-seronegative.

J is TRBJ1-5 and V is TRBV5-1; 10 bases fit TRBD1. The trim removed 6 bases at V and 2 bases at J, leaving 5 bases unmatched. Germline V gives CDR1 SGHRS, CDR2 YFSETQ. The CDR3 covers 15 residues. CDR3 DNA: TGCGCCAGCAAACCCGGGACAGGGGGCAATCAGCCCCAGCATTTT. It translates to CASKPGTGGNQPQHF.

This chain links TRBV19 with TRBJ1-5; the D gene is possibly TRBD1 (5 bases). Germline V gives CDR1 LNHDA, CDR2 SQIVND (reference sequence). The CDR3 sequence is 16 residues long. The V gene lost 6 bases and the J gene lost 2 bases, with 17 bases spanning the gap. CDR3 bases: TGTGCCAGTAGGGTGTACGGGGGTATTCGCAATCAGCCCCAGCATTTT. Amino acids: CASRVYGGIRNQPQHF.

The chain carries TRBV5-1 and TRBJ2-3, with TRBD2 matching 12 bases. Trimming cost V 4 bases and J 3 bases; bases outside gene matches: 6. Germline assignment: CDR1 SGHRS and CDR2 YFSETQ. CDR3 size: 16 residues. CDR3 sequence reads: CASSPTSGGRTDTQYF. CDR3 nucleotides: TGCGCCAGCAGCCCGACTAGCGGGGGTCGAACAGATACGCAGTATTTT.

The chain couples TRBV13 to TRBJ2-7; 10 bases align to TRBD2. V lost 5 bases to trimming and J lost 1 base; unmatched junction nucleotides: 5. The CDR3 extends over 15 amino acids. Germline V CDR1 and CDR2: PRHDT, FYEKMQ (reference sequence). Here the CDR3 DNA reads TGTGCCAGCAGCCCACGGACTAGCGGATCCTACGAGCAGTACTTC. Translating it yields CASSPRTSGSYEQYF. Full variable domain (rest looked up from reference TRBV13 and TRBJ2-7): AAGVIQSPRHLIKEKRETATLKCYPIPRHDTVYWYQQGPGQDPQFLISFYEKMQSDKGSIPDRFSAQQFSDYHSELNMSSLELGDSALYFCASSPRTSGSYEQYFGPGTRLTVT.

The chain uses TRBV6-1 and TRBJ2-1, with TRBD2 matching 10 bases. The V and J ends lost 2 bases and 6 bases, in that order; junction bases with no gene match: 7. The germline gives CDR1 MNHNS, CDR2 SASEGT. The length of the CDR3 is 16 residues. The CDR3 nucleotides read TGTGCCAGCAGTGAACGTCCTAGCGGGGGACCCAATGAGCAGTTCTTC. As protein: CASSERPSGGPNEQFF.

The V gene is TRBV30, the J gene TRBJ1-1; the D is unclear. CDR3 length: 14 residues. Germline V lookup: CDR1 GTSNPN, CDR2 SVGIG (reference sequence). V was clipped by 0 bases and J by 0 bases, with 8 bases between them. CDR3 residues: CAWSVRNMNTEAFF. The CDR3, as DNA: TGTGCCTGGAGTGTACGAAACATGAACACTGAAGCTTTCTTT.

The chain couples TRBV7-2 to TRBJ2-4, with 9 bases that match TRBD1. The junction had 6 bases not matched to a gene; V was cut back by 2 bases and J by 7 bases. This CDR3 spans 15 amino acids. The germline V gene encodes CDR1 SGHTA and CDR2 FQGNSA. The CDR3 reads CASSLWSQGANIQYF. The CDR3 region has the DNA TGTGCCAGCAGCTTATGGTCACAGGGGGCGAACATTCAGTACTTC.

The chain links TRBV6-1 to TRBJ1-1; 8 bases map to TRBD1. V was clipped by 8 bases and J by 7 bases; unmatched bases: 6. Germline CDR1 and CDR2: MNHNS and SASEGT. This CDR3 is built from 12 residues. The CDR3 coding sequence is TGTGCCAGCGGACAGGGACCGGTTGAAGCTTTCTTT. Translated: CASGQGPVEAFF.

The chain is built from TRBV7-9 and TRBJ2-3; 7 nucleotides agree with TRBD2. Germline values: CDR1 SEHNR, CDR2 FQNEAQ (reference sequence). The CDR3 spans 14 residues. Trimming took 0 bases from V and 6 from J; bases not matched to a gene: 3. Here the CDR3 reads CASSLAGGTDTQYF. In DNA, the CDR3 is TGTGCCAGCAGCTTAGCGGGGGGGACGGATACGCAGTATTTT.

In DNA, the CDR3 is TGTGCTAGTGGTTTGGGGATAACAGGGTTGGACTCTGAAGCTTTCTTT. Translation: CASGLGITGLDSEAFF. The gene calls are TRBV12-5 and TRBJ1-1; the D gene is possibly TRBD1 (6 bases). The V gene lost 1 base and the J gene lost 6 bases, with 18 bases spanning the gap. Germline-derived CDR1 and CDR2 are LGHNT and FRNRAP. The CDR3 totals 16 residues.

This chain joins TRBV28 and TRBJ2-2; 7 nucleotides line up with TRBD2. J lost 5 bases, V lost 6 bases, and 3 bases had no gene match. This CDR3 contains 13 residues. CDR1 is MDHEN, CDR2 SYDVKM, per germline. The DNA of the CDR3 is TGTGCCAGCAGCCTCGGGAGGACCGGGGAGCTGTTTTTT. The encoded protein is CASSLGRTGELFF.

The gene calls are TRBV28 and TRBJ2-1; 9 bases map to TRBD2. This CDR3 region has 18 residues. After removal of 2 bases from V and 0 bases from J, the junction contained 8 bases not matched to a gene. Per germline, CDR1 MDHEN and CDR2 SYDVKM. CDR3 region: CASSLPPPSGVSYNEQFF. The CDR3 region has the DNA TGTGCCAGCAGTTTACCCCCTCCTAGCGGGGTCTCCTACAATGAGCAGTTCTTC.

This rearrangement joins TRBV6-1 to TRBJ1-5, with TRBD1 matching over 7 bases. Looked up from germline, CDR1 is MNHNS and CDR2 is SASEGT. The J segment lost 6 bases and the V segment lost 8 bases, leaving 10 bases of the junction unmatched. This CDR3 is 14 amino acids long. The CDR3 spells CASDFSGGGQPQHF. For the CDR3, the DNA is TGTGCCAGCGATTTTTCAGGGGGTGGTCAGCCCCAGCATTTT.

The chain carries TRBV27 and TRBJ1-5; D remains unclear. Per the germline V gene, CDR1 is MNHEY and CDR2 is SMNVEV (reference sequence). This CDR3 has 13 residues. Trimming stripped 3 bases from V and 8 bases from J, with 11 bases between. The CDR3 DNA is TGTGCCAGCAGTTTTGTCGGTGTGGAGCCCCAGCATTTT. Translated: CASSFVGVEPQHF.

The chain uses TRBV10-3 and TRBJ2-1; weak D call: TRBD1 (6 bases). The germline gives CDR1 ENHRY, CDR2 SYGVKD. The CDR3 is made up of 14 amino acids. Trimming took 4 bases from V and 1 from J, leaving 8 bases between them. The DNA for the CDR3 is TGTGCCATCAGTGGAACAGGGTCCTACAATGAGCAGTTCTTC. This codes for CAISGTGSYNEQFF.

The chain is built from TRBV11-3 and TRBJ2-2; TRBD1 might be the D (5 bases). Trimming cost V 4 bases and J 4 bases, with 16 bases left between them. Germline V gene lookup returns CDR1 SGHNT and CDR2 YENEEA. The CDR3 consists of 16 residues. The CDR3 here is CASSSGHSFSTGELFF. In DNA, the CDR3 is TGTGCCAGCAGCTCCGGACATTCCTTCAGCACCGGGGAGCTGTTTTTT.

The genes are TRBV11-2 and TRBJ2-1, with 8 bases lining up with TRBD1. V lost 7 bases and J lost 5; bases outside the gene matches: 7. The CDR3 sequence is 14 residues long. Germline CDR1 is SGHAT and CDR2 is FQNNGV. This CDR3 reads CASNLRTGHNEQFF. In DNA form, the CDR3 reads TGTGCCAGCAACTTGCGGACAGGGCACAATGAGCAGTTCTTC.

The gene calls are TRBV7-9 and TRBJ2-1; 7 nucleotides line up with TRBD1. The germline CDR1 and CDR2 sequences are SEHNR and FQNEAQ (reference sequence). J gave up 0 bases and V 5 bases, and 7 bases lay outside the gene matches. The CDR3 runs to 16 residues. The CDR3 sequence is CASSPRQGVSYNEQFF. For the CDR3, the DNA is TGTGCCAGCAGCCCTCGACAGGGCGTCTCCTACAATGAGCAGTTCTTC.